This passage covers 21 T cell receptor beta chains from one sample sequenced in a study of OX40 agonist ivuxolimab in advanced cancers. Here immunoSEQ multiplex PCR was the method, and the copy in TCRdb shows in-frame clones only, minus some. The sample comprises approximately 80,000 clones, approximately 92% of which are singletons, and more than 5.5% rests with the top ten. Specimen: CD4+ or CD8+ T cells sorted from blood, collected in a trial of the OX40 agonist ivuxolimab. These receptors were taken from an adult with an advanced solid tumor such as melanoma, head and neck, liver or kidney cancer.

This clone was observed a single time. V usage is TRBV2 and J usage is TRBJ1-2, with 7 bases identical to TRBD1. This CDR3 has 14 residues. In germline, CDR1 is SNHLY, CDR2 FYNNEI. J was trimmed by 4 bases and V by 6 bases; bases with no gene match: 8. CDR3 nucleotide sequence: TGTGCCAGCAGGGCTGACAGGGTGGCCTATGGCTACACCTTC. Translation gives CASRADRVAYGYTF.

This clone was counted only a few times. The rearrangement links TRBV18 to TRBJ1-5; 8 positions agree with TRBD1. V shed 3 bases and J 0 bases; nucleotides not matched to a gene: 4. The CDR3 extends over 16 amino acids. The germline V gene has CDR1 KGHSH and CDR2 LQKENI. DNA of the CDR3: TGTGCCAGCTCACCGGGACAGGCGAGTAGCAATCAGCCCCAGCATTTT. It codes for CASSPGQASSNQPQHF. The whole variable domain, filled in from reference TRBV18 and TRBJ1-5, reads NAGVMQNPRHLVRRRGQEARLRCSPMKGHSHVYWYRQLPEEGLKFMVYLQKENIIDESGMPKERFSAEFPKEGPSILRIQQVVRGDSAAYFCASSPGQASSNQPQHFGDGTRLSIL.

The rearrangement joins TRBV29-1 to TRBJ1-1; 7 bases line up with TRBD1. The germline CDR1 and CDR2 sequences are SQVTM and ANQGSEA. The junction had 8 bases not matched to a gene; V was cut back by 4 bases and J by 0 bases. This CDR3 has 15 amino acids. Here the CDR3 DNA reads TGCAGCGTTGGTACATCAGGGGGGGTGAACACTGAAGCTTTCTTT. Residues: CSVGTSGGVNTEAFF.

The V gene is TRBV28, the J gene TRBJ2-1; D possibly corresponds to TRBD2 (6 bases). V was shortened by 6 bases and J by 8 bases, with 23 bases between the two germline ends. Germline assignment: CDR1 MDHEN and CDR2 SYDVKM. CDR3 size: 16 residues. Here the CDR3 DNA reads TGTGCCAGCAGCTCGTCGGTTGGCGGGACGGTCGATGAGCAGTTCTTC. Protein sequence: CASSSSVGGTVDEQFF.

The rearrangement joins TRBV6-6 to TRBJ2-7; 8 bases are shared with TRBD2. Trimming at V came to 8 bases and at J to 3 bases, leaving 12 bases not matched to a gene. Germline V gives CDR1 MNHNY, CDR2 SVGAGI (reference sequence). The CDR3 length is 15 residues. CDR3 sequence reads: CASEGRWAGGYEQYF. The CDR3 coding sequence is TGTGCCAGCGAAGGCCGATGGGCGGGAGGCTACGAGCAGTACTTC.

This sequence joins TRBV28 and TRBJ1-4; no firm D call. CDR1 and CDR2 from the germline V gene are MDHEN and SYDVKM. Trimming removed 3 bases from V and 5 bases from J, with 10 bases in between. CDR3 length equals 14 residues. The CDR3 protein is CASSFWTGNEKLFF. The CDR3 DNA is TGTGCCAGCAGTTTTTGGACGGGGAATGAAAAACTGTTTTTT.

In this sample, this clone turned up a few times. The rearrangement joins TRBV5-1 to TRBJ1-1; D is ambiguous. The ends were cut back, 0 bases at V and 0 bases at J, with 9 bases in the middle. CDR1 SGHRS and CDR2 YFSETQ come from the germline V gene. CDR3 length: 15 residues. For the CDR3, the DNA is TGCGCCAGCAGCTTGGCCGCAGGACTGAACACTGAAGCTTTCTTT. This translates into CASSLAAGLNTEAFF. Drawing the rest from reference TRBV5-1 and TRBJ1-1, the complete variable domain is KAGVTQTPRYLIKTRGQQVTLSCSPISGHRSVSWYQQTPGQGLQFLFEYFSETQRNKGNFPGRFSGRQFSNSRSEMNVSTLELGDSALYLCASSLAAGLNTEAFFGQGTRLTVV.

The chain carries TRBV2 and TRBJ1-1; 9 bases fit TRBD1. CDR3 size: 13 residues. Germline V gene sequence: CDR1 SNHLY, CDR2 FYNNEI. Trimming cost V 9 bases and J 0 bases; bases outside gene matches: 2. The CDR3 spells CARRDRVNTEAFF. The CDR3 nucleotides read TGTGCCAGAAGGGACAGGGTGAACACTGAAGCTTTCTTT.

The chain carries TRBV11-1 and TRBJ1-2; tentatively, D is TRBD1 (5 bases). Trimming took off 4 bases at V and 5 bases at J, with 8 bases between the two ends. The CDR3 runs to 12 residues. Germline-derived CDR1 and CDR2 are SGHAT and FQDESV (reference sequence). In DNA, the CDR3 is TGTGCCAGCAGCTCGGGGGGTTATGGCTACACCTTC. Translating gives CASSSGGYGYTF.

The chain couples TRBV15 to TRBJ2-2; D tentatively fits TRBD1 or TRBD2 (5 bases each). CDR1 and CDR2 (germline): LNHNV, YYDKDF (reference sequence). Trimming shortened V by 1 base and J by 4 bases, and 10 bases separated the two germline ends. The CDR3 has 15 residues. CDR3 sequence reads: CATSRVGAPTGELFF. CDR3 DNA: TGTGCCACCAGCAGAGTCGGGGCTCCCACCGGGGAGCTGTTTTTT.

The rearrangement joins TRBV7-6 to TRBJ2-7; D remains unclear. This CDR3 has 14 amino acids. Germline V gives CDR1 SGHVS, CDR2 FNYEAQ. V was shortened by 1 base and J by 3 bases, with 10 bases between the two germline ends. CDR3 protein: CASSLGSGGYEQYF. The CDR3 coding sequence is TGTGCCAGCAGCTTAGGTTCGGGCGGCTACGAGCAGTACTTC.

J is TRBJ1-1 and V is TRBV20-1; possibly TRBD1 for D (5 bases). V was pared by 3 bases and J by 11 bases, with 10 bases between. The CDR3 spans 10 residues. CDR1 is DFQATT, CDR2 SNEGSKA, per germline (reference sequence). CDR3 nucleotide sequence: TGCAGTGCTAGCGGGGACTCGGCTTTCTTT. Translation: CSASGDSAFF.

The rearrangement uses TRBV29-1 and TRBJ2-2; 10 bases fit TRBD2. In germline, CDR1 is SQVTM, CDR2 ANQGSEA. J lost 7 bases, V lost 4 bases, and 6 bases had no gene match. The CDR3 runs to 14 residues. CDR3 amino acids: CSVGASGSVGELFF. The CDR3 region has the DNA TGCAGCGTTGGGGCTAGCGGGAGCGTCGGGGAGCTGTTTTTT.

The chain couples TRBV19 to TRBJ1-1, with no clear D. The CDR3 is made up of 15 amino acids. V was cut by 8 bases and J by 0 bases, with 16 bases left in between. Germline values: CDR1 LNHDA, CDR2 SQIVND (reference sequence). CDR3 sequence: CASRLGILMNTEAFF. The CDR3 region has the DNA TGTGCCAGTCGGTTGGGAATTCTTATGAACACTGAAGCTTTCTTT. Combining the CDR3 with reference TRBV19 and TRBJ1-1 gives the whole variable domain DGGITQSPKYLFRKEGQNVTLSCEQNLNHDAMYWYRQDPGQGLRLIYYSQIVNDFQKGDIAEGYSVSREKKESFPLTVTSAQKNPTAFYLCASRLGILMNTEAFFGQGTRLTVV.

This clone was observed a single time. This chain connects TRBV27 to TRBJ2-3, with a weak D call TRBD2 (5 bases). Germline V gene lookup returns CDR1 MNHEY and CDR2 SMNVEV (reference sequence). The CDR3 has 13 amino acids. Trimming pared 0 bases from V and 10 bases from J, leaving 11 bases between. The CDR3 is CASSLSIGVSQYF. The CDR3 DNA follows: TGTGCCAGCAGTTTATCGATCGGGGTTTCGCAGTATTTT.

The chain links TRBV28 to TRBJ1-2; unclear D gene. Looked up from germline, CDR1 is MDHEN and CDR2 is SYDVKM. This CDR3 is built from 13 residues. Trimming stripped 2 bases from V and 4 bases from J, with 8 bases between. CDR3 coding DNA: TGTGCCAGCAGTTTAGGGGTCCCCTATGGCTACACCTTC. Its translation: CASSLGVPYGYTF.

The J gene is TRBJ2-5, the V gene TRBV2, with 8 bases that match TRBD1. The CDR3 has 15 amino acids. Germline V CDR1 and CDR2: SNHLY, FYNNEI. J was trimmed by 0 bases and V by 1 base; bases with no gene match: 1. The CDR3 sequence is CASSEDRGYQETQYF. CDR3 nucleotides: TGTGCCAGCAGTGAAGACAGGGGGTACCAAGAGACCCAGTACTTC. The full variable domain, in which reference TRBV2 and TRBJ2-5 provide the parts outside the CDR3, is EPEVTQTPSHQVTQMGQEVILRCVPISNHLYFYWYRQILGQKVEFLVSFYNNEISEKSEIFDDQFSVERPDGSNFTLKIRSTKLEDSAMYFCASSEDRGYQETQYFGPGTRLLVL.

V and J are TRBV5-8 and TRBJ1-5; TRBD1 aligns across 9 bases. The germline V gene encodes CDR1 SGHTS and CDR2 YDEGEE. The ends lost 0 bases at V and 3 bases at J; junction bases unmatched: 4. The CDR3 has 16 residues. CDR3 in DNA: TGTGCCAGCAGCTTGGACACAGGGGGCTCCAATCAGCCCCAGCATTTT. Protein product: CASSLDTGGSNQPQHF.

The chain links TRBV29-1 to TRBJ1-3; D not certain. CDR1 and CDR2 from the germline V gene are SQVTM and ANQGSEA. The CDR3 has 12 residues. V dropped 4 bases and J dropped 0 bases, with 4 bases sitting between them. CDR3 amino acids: CSVGLSGNTIYF. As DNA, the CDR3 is TGCAGCGTTGGCCTCTCTGGAAACACCATATATTTT. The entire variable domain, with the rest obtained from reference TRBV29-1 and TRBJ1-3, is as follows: SAVISQKPSRDICQRGTSLTIQCQVDSQVTMMFWYRQQPGQSLTLIATANQGSEATYESGFVIDKFPISRPNLTFSTLTVSNMSPEDSSIYLCSVGLSGNTIYFGEGSWLTVV.

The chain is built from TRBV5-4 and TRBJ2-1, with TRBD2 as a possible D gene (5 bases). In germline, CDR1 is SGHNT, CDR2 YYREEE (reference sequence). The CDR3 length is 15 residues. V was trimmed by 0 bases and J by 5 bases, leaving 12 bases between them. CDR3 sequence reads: CASSLVLADNNEQFF. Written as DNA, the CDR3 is TGTGCCAGCAGCTTGGTCCTAGCCGATAACAATGAGCAGTTCTTC.

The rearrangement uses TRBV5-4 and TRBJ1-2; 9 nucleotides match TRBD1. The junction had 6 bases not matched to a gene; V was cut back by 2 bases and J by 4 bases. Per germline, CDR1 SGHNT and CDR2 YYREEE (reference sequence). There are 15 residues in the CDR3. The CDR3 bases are TGTGCCAGCAGCTTACCGGGACAGGGTGGCTATGGCTACACCTTC. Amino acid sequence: CASSLPGQGGYGYTF.